This T cell receptor (beta chain) was recorded in a study of technical replicates of blood from a handful of donors. This clone is a singleton in its sample. The V gene's germline CDR1 is MNHNY and CDR2 SVGAGI (reference sequence). The CDR3 loop spans 14 amino acids. The V gene lost 0 bases and the J gene lost 5 bases, with 11 bases spanning the gap. Measured with immunoSEQ multiplex PCR; TCRdb has only the in-frame clones, and not every one. The sample records 53,000 or so clones, around 93% being singletons. The rearrangement joins TRBV6-6 to TRBJ2-7; TRBD1 might be the D (7 bases). This receptor was taken from a human donor in good health. Some clones in this sample may be carry-over from other donors' samples. Source material: PBMCs. CDR3 nucleotide sequence: TGTGCCAGCAGTTACTCCAGGGGGGTTGACGAGCAGTACTTC. Encoded protein: CASSYSRGVDEQYF.